The clone carrying this T cell receptor (beta chain) was observed a handful of times. As yet, its antigen is unknown. The record originates from a study of beta chain features in type 1 diabetes. General study points: In every one of the four CD4+ subsets, TCRB CDR3s were moderately but significantly shorter in Type 1 diabetes patients.

Germline CDR1 reads PRHDT; CDR2 reads FYEKMQ (reference sequence). CDR3 length equals 15 residues. Trimming at V came to 5 bases and at J to 1 base, leaving 3 bases not matched to a gene. Isolated RNA was reverse transcribed in full, so expressed TCRB transcripts were sequenced. Some clones are missing from TCRdb's copy, which holds only in-frame ones; the method was immunoSEQ multiplex PCR. This repertoire shows hundreds of thousands of clones, about a tenth found once; its top ten account for around 0.017%. Each of the CD4+ naive, central memory, regulatory and stem cell-like memory populations was sorted via CD45RO/CCR7/CD25/CD127/CD95/CD27.

J is TRBJ2-3 and V is TRBV13; the match to TRBD1 covers 10 bases. This TCR was sampled from a man between 25 and 39 years old with type 1 diabetes. The sequenced sample consisted of naive CD4+ T cells from blood. CDR3 protein: CASSLGQGGTDTQYF. The CDR3 DNA follows: TGTGCCAGCAGCCTTGGACAGGGGGGCACAGATACGCAGTATTTT.